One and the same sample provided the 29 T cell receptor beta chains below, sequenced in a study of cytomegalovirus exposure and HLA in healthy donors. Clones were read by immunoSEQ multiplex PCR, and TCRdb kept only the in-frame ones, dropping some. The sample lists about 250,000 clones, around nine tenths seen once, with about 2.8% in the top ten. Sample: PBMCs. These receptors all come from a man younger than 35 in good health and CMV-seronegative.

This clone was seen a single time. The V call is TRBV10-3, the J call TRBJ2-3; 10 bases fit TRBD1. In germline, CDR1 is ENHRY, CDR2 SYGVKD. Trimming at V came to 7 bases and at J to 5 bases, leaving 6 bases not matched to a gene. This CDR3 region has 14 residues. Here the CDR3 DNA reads TGTGCCATCACCGAGGGGGACAGGGGAGATACGCAGTATTTT. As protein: CAITEGDRGDTQYF.

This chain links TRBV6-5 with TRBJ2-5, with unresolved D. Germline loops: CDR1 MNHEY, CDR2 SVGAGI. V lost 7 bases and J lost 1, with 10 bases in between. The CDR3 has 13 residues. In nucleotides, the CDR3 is TGTGCCAGCACCCCGCCGGGCCAAGAGACCCAGTACTTC. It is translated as CASTPPGQETQYF.

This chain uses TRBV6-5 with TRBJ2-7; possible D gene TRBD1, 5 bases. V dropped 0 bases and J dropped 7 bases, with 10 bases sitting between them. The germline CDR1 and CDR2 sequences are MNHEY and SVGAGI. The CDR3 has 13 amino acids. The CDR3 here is CASSYSPGLEQYF. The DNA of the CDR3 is TGTGCCAGCAGTTACTCGCCAGGGTTGGAGCAGTACTTC.

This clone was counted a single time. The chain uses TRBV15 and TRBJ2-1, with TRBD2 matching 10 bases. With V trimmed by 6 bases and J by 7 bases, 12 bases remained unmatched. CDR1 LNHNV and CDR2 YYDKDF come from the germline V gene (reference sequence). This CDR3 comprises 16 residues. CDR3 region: CATSLNPGLAPNEQFF. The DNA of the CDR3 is TGTGCCACCAGTTTAAATCCGGGACTAGCGCCGAATGAGCAGTTCTTC.

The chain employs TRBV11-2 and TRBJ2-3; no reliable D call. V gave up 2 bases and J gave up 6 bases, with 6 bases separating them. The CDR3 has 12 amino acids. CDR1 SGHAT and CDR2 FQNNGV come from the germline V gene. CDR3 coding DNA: TGTGCCAGCAGCTTATCGTTGGATACGCAGTATTTT. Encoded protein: CASSLSLDTQYF.

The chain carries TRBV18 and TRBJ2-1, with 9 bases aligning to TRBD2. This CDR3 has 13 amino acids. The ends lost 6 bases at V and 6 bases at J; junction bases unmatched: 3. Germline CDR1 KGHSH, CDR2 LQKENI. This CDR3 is CASSRGRANEQFF. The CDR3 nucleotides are TGTGCCAGCTCTCGCGGGAGGGCCAATGAGCAGTTCTTC.

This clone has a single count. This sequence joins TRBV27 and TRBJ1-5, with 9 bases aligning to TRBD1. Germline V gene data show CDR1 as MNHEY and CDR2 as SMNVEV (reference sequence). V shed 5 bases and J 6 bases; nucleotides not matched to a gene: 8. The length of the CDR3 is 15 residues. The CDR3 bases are TGTGCCAGCAGTGCCATACAGGGGGCAGGTCAGCCCCAGCATTTT. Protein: CASSAIQGAGQPQHF.

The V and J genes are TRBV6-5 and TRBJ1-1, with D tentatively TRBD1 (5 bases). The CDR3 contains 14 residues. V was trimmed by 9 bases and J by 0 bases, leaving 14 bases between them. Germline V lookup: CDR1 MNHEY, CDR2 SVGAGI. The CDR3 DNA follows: TGTGCCAGTGGGGCGGGGTTCATGAACACTGAAGCTTTCTTT. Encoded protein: CASGAGFMNTEAFF.

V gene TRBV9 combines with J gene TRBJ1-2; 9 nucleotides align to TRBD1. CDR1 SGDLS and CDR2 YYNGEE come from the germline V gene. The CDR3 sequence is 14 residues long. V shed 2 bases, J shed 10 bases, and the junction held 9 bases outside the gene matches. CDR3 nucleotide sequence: TGTGCCAGCAGCGTCGGGACAGGGAATGCTCACTACACCTTC. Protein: CASSVGTGNAHYTF.

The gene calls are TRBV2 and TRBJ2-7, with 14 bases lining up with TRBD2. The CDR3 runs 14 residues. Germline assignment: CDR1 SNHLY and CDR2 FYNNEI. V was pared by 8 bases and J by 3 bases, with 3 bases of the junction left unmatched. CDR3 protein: CASRLAGGNYEQYF. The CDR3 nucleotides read TGTGCCAGCCGACTAGCGGGGGGGAACTACGAGCAGTACTTC.

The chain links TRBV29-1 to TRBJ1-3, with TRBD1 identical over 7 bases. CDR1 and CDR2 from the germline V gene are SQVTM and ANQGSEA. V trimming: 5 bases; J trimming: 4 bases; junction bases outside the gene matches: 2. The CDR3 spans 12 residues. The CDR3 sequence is CSVSTGGNTIYF. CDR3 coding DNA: TGCAGCGTTTCGACAGGGGGAAACACCATATATTTT.

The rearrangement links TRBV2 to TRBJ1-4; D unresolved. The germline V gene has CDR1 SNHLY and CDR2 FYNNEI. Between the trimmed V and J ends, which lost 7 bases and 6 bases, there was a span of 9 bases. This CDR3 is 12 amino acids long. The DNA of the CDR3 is TGTGCCAGCAACCGAGTTGATGAAAAACTGTTTTTT. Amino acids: CASNRVDEKLFF.

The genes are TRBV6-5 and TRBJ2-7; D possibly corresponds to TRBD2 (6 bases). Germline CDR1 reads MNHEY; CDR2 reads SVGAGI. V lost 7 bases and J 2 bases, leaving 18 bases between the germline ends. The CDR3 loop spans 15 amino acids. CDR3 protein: CASTRSAGTPYEQYF. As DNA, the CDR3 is TGTGCCAGCACCCGGTCGGCGGGGACCCCCTACGAGCAGTACTTC.

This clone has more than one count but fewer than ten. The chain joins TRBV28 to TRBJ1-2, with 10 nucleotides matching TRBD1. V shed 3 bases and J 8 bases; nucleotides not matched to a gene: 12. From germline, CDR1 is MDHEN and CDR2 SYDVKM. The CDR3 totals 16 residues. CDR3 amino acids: CASSLALGTGAYGYTF. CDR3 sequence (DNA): TGTGCCAGCAGTTTGGCCTTGGGGACAGGGGCCTACGGCTACACCTTC.

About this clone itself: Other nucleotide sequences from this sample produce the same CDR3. DNA of the CDR3: TGTGCCAGCAGTTTGAGATACGAGCAGTACTTC. It encodes CASSLRYEQYF. V and J are TRBV28 and TRBJ2-7; D not resolved. CDR3 length equals 11 residues. Germline V CDR1 and CDR2: MDHEN, SYDVKM. The germline V and J ends were trimmed by 3 bases and 4 bases, with 4 bases remaining between them.

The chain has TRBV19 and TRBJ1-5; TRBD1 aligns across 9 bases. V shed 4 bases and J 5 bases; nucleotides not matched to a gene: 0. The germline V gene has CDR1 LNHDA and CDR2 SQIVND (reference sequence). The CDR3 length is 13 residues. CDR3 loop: CASSRTGDQPQHF. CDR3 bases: TGTGCCAGTAGTAGGACAGGGGATCAGCCCCAGCATTTT.

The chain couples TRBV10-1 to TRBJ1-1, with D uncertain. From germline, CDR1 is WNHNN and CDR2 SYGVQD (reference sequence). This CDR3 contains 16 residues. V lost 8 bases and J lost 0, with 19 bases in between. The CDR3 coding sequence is TGCGCCAGCCCAACCCCACAACTAGGGTTGAACACTGAAGCTTTCTTT. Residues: CASPTPQLGLNTEAFF.

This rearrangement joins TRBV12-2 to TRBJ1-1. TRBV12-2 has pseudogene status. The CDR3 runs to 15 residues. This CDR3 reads CASRLGGWGNTEAFF. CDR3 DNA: TGTGCAAGTCGCTTAGGAGGGTGGGGGAACACTGAAGCTTTCTTT.

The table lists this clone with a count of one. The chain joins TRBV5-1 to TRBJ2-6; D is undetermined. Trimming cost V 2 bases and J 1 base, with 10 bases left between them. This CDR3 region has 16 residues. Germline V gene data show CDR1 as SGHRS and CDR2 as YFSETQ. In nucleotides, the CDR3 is TGCGCCAGCAGCTTAGCTCCCTCGTCTGGGGCCAACGTCCTGACTTTC. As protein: CASSLAPSSGANVLTF.

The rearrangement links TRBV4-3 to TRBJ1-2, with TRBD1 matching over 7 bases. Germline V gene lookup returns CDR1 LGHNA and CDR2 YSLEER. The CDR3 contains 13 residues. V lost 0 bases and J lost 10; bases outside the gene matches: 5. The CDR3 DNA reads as TGCGCCAGCAGCCAAGAGACAGGGCGATCCTACACCTTC. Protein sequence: CASSQETGRSYTF.

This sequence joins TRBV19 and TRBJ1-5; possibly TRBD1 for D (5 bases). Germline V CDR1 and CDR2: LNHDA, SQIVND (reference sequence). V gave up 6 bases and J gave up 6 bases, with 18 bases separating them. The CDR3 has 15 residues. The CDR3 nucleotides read TGTGCCAGTAGCCGGGACTTAAATGGCGGTCAGCCCCAGCATTTT. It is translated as CASSRDLNGGQPQHF.

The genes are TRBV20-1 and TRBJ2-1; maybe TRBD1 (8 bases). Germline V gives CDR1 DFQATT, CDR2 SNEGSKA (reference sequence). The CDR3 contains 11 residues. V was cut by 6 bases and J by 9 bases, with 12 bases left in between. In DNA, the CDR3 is TGCAGTGCGGACAGGGAGGGTGAGCAGTTCTTC. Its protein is CSADREGEQFF.

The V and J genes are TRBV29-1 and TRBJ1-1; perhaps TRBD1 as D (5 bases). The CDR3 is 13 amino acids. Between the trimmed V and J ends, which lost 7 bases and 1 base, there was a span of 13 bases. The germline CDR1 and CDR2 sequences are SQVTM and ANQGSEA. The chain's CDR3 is CSGRDFGNTEAFF. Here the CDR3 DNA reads TGCAGCGGTCGGGACTTTGGGAACACTGAAGCTTTCTTT.

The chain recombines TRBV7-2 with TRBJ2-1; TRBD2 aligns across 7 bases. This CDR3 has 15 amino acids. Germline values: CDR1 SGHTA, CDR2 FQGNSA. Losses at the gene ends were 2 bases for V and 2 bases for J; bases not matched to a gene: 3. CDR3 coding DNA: TGTGCCAGCAGCTTATCGGGAGGCACCTACAATGAGCAGTTCTTC. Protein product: CASSLSGGTYNEQFF. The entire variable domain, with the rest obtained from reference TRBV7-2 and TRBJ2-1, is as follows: GAGVSQSPSNKVTEKGKDVELRCDPISGHTALYWYRQSLGQGLEFLIYFQGNSAPDKSGLPSDRFSAERTGGSVSTLTIQRTQQEDSAVYLCASSLSGGTYNEQFFGPGTRLTVL.

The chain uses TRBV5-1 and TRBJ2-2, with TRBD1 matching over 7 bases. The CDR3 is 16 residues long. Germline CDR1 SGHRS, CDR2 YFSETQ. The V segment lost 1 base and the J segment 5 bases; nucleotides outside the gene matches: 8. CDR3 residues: CASSLSAGGSTGELFF. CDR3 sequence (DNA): TGCGCCAGCAGCTTGAGTGCAGGGGGATCTACCGGGGAGCTGTTTTTT.

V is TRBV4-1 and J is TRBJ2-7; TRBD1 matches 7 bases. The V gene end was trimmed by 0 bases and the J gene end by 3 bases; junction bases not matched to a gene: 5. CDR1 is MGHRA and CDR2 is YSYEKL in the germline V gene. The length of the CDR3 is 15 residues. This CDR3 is CASSQDPDRDYEQYF. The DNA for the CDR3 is TGCGCCAGCAGCCAAGATCCCGACAGGGACTACGAGCAGTACTTC.

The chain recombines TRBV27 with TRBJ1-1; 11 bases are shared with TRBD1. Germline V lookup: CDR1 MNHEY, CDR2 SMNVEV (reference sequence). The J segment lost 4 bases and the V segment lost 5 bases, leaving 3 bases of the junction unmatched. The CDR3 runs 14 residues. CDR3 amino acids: CASSLGTGGTEAFF. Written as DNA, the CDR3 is TGTGCCAGCAGTCTCGGGACAGGGGGCACTGAAGCTTTCTTT.

The CDR3: CASKLGGDQETQYF. CDR3 coding DNA: TGCGCCAGCAAGCTGGGGGGGGACCAAGAGACCCAGTACTTC. The chain carries TRBV5-1 and TRBJ2-5, with 7 bases identical to TRBD2. This CDR3 has 14 amino acids. The germline V gene encodes CDR1 SGHRS and CDR2 YFSETQ. V trimming: 6 bases; J trimming: 0 bases; junction bases outside the gene matches: 5.

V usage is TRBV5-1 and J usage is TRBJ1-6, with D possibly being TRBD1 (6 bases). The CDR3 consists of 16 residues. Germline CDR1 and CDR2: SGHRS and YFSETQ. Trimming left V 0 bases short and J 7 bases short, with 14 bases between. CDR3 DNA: TGCGCCAGCAGCTTGGACGCGGGGGCTAAGAATTCACCCCTCCACTTT. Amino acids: CASSLDAGAKNSPLHF.